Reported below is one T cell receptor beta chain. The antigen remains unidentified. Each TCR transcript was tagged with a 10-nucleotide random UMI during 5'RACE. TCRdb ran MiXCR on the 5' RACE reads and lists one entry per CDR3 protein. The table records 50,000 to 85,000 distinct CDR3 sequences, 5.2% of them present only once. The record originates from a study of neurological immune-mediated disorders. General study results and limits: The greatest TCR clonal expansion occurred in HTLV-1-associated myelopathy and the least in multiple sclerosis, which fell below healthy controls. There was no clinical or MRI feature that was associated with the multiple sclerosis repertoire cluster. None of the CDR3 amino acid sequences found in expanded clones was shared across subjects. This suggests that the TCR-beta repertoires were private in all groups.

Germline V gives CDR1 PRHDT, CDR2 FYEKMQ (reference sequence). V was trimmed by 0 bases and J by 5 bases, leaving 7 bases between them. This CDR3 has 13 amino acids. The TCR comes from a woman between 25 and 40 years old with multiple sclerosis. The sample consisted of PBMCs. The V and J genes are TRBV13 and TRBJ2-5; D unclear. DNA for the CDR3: TGTGCCAGCAGCTTAGGAGAGGATGAGACCCAGTACTTC. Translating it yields CASSLGEDETQYF.